This T cell receptor beta chain was captured by sequencing in a study of blood T cell repertoires in COVID-19. Study background: Italy, Spain and the United States were the sources of the convalescent and acute COVID-19 samples. T cells, B-cell-depleted T cells, or PBMCs provided the cDNA or gDNA that served as material.

V dropped 8 bases and J dropped 2; count of bases not matched to a gene: 7. Per the germline V gene, CDR1 is SEHNR and CDR2 is FQNEAQ (reference sequence). The CDR3 totals 15 residues. Original processing notes: From reference gene primer amplification, estimates of nucleated cell counts were derived. The data were produced by immunoSEQ multiplex PCR, yet TCRdb's version contains in-frame clones alone and is incomplete. V and J calls plus clone size are reproduced from that table; the DNA served to infer D and trimming. The sample includes roughly 13,000 clones, more than 65% of them seen just once. The origin of this receptor is a woman in her forties or fifties with active or convalescent COVID-19. The specimen was peripheral blood. This chain uses TRBV7-9 with TRBJ2-3, with 10 nucleotides matching TRBD2. CDR3 protein: CASGPSGGTTDTQYF. The DNA of the CDR3 is TGTGCCAGCGGCCCTAGCGGGGGAACCACAGATACGCAGTATTTT.